This T cell receptor (beta chain) derives from a study of T cell repertoires and HLA-DP antigens. As for the study in general: In vitro CD4+ alloreactivity was against HeLa-presented HLA-DP.

A word on this clone: The antigen is not known.

The PCR primers covered 54 TRBV and 13 TRBJ segments. The data were produced by immunoSEQ multiplex PCR, yet TCRdb's version contains in-frame clones alone and is incomplete. The repertoire holds 65,000 to 90,000 clones, with about 82% as singletons. With 0 bases removed from V and 10 bases from J, the gap between germline ends came to 19 bases. Germline-derived CDR1 and CDR2 are SGHDN and FVKESK. This CDR3 has 16 residues. The rearrangement joins TRBV14 to TRBJ2-1, with D perhaps matching TRBD2 (6 bases). The material sequenced was CD4+ T cells from PBMCs. The TCR originated in a man aged 60 to 75 in good health and CMV-seronegative. The CDR3 bases are TGTGCCAGCAGCCAAGATCGGAATATCGAAGGGAGGGAGCAGTTCTTC. This translates into CASSQDRNIEGREQFF.